This T cell receptor beta chain comes out of a study of blood T cells in healthy people across ages. Every donor gave ten milliliters of peripheral blood. The second PCR ran about 6 to 12 cycles with a sample-barcoded 5' primer and J-beta primers. Each sample provided no less than 2.5 million CDR3-containing paired-end reads. TCRdb passed the 5' RACE reads through MiXCR, listing each CDR3 protein once. The sample includes approximately 730,000 distinct CDR3 sequences, about 55% of them seen just once. What was sequenced was blood. This sequence was found in a man at least 80 years old in good health.

CDR3 protein: CASSPPPAGAPDTQYF. The CDR3 DNA follows: TGTGCCAGCAGCCCCCCCCCAGCGGGAGCACCAGATACGCAGTATTTT. The chain recombines TRBV7-9 with TRBJ2-3, with TRBD2 identical over 8 bases. Germline trimming cut 5 bases from V and 4 bases from J; bases unmatched to any gene: 11. The germline gives CDR1 SEHNR, CDR2 FQNEAQ (reference sequence). This CDR3 has 16 residues.